This T cell receptor beta chain comes out of a study of PD-1 blockade in classical Hodgkin lymphoma (dated by TCRdb to about 2020). General notes on the study: Nivolumab dosing was 3 mg/kg intravenously every 2 weeks, continuing until either disease progression or unacceptable toxicity. To define a peripheral blood immune signature of response to PD-1 blockade in classical Hodgkin lymphoma, the study combined TCR beta sequencing with CyTOF. Beyond this particular receptor, the publication reports: Diversity was lower in patients who began nivolumab less than 1 year after ASCT, so these patients were left out of later analyses to avoid confounding by immune reconstitution. Only a single clinical trial cohort was studied, and what caused the repertoire differences, possibly disease activity or prior therapy, remained undefined. By C4D1, a significant rise was seen in CD4+ TCR diversity but not in CD8+ TCR diversity (p=0.0027 vs p=0.16), and the rise was most apparent among complete responders (p=0.02). Baseline TCR diversity was reported to be lower in newly diagnosed patients than in healthy donors and to be lower still in relapsed/refractory patients. Trial patients achieving complete response had baseline diversity similar to newly diagnosed patients, whereas partial responders and progressors had significantly lower diversity.

From the germline V gene, CDR1 is SGHRS and CDR2 is YFSETQ. The CDR3 sequence holds 16 residues, the cysteine and phenylalanine included. Left in the record is the CDR3 DNA by itself, 48 bases read in frame from the first base. Trimming takes 4 bases from V and 0 bases from J, and the germline ends sit 11 bases apart. With regard to this clone: Which antigen it targets is not known. No base quality values were provided; no much bigger clone lies one nucleotide off.

Genomic DNA was extracted with the Qiagen DNeasy kit from unsorted PBMCs and from negatively selected CD4+ and CD8+ fractions. TCR beta CDR3 regions were subjected to amplification by immunoSEQ multiplex PCR with primers that anneal to V and J segments. A synthetic immune receptor repertoire was used to minimize amplification bias, and any remaining bias was removed computationally after sequencing. Turning to the authors' computational methods: Repertoire diversity was quantified as the Shannon entropy index using custom Python scripts. Unsorted, CD4+ and CD8+ repertoires were analyzed separately, except for combined analyses in which CD4+ and CD8+ sequences were merged in silico. A clone was considered expanded if an increase in frequency of at least 2-fold after treatment relative to C1D1 was found, and a pseudocount of 0.5 was applied to clones undetected at baseline. Clones with 0 or 1 copy at C1D1 were defined as singleton clones, while clones with 2 or more copies were defined as non-singleton clones. Clones expanded in unsorted samples were assigned a CD4+, CD8+ or unknown annotation through matching of protein sequences in sorted samples from the same patient. Diversity changes from C1D1 to C4D1 were tested in paired samples using Wilcoxon tests. TCRdb took over this immuneACCESS table, retaining in-frame rearrangements with V and J assigned. Such tables are incomplete; in checked studies, under half of the missing clones stem from an unresolved V gene, and the remainder is unexplained. V and J calls and clone size are as listed in that table; D and trimming were resolved from the DNA. The sample table contains about 21,000 clones; only one count was recorded for approximately 70% of them. The ten largest clones represent about 5.6% of the sample.

What the time point label conveys for this sample: cycle 1 day 1 (C1D1), immediately before nivolumab initiation. Every trial patient had relapsed after autologous stem cell transplantation, and cohorts A, B and C differed in prior brentuximab vedotin exposure. A total of over 55 patients with relapsed/refractory classical Hodgkin lymphoma made up the trial cohort, and each patient's best overall response was complete response, partial response or progressive disease. Single-agent nivolumab was administered to trial patients in the multi-cohort phase II CheckMate 205 trial. An independent review committee assessed best overall response using the 2007 International Working Group response criteria. PBMCs from the trial were collected at three points: immediately before nivolumab initiation (C1D1), and during therapy at cycle 2 day 1 and cycle 4 day 1. After peripheral blood was drawn into 8 mL Vacutainer Cell Preparation Tubes, PBMCs were isolated by centrifugation and then cryopreserved.

The sample in question was peripheral blood mononuclear cells (PBMCs), obtained at baseline. The receptor was derived from a human donor with classical Hodgkin lymphoma. The rearrangement joined TRBV5-1 to TRBJ2-6; TRBD1 is possibly the D segment (6 matching bases). The DNA reads TGCGCCAGCAGCGCCGGACAGTTCTCTGGGGCCAACGTCCTGACTTTC. Its amino acids are CASSAGQFSGANVLTF.